Given below is one TCR beta chain in context. Its specificity is not known. The naive CD8 population came from CD45RO-negative cells selected for CCR7, without terminally differentiated effector memory CD45RA+ cells. The source of the sample is a study of shared clonotypes between healthy human individuals. In the study overall: Used for every donor were three CD4 naive, three CD4 memory, two CD8 naive and one CD8 memory plate. Overall study results and limits: As a rule, naive subsets had a larger estimated richness than memory subsets. Clonotypes shared by all four donors outscored non-shared clonotypes in generation probability.

The authors distributed each subset's genomic DNA evenly over several immunoSEQ plates. Method: immunoSEQ multiplex PCR; TCRdb's copy keeps in-frame clones and lacks some. The table lists hundreds of thousands of clones, about 95% of them singletons. This CDR3 region has 15 residues. With 3 bases clipped from V and 6 bases from J, the junction kept 6 bases outside the gene matches. CDR1 is MDHEN and CDR2 is SYDVKM in the germline V gene. V usage is TRBV28 and J usage is TRBJ2-1; 9 bases are shared with TRBD2. This TCR derives from a woman aged 25 to 39 in good health. The sample comprised naive CD8+ T cells sorted from blood. CDR3 protein: CASSLLAGASNEQFF. The CDR3 DNA is TGTGCCAGCAGTTTGTTAGCGGGGGCCTCCAATGAGCAGTTCTTC.